The clone carrying this TCR beta chain was counted many times. Antigen unknown. The CDR3 consists of 13 residues. The germline V gene encodes CDR1 SQVTM and CDR2 ANQGSEA. V was clipped by 7 bases and J by 6 bases, with 19 bases between them. These data come from a study of T cell repertoires in cytomegalovirus infection. Study-level information: Researchers turned to recently identified HLA-C-restricted CMV epitopes as well as well-studied HLA-B-restricted ones. Public TCR beta signatures indicated both CMV infection and matching HLA type.

TCRdb reprocessed the reads via MiXCR and lists one record per CDR3 protein. The sample consists of approximately 110,000 distinct CDR3 sequences, around 31% of them appearing once. General study points: Of the TCR beta families, the public ones yielded a cumulative frequency that identified carriers of CMV plus the relevant HLA. Predominance within the ex vivo response was attributable to HLA-C-restricted CMV-specific TCR beta clonotypes.

The material sequenced was CD8+ T cells from cultured PBMCs, taken from culture after CMV antigen stimulation. The origin of this receptor is a human donor in good health (CMV status not recorded). Some clones in this sample may be carry-over from other donors' samples. The chain joins TRBV29-1 to TRBJ2-7; D call uncertain. The DNA of the CDR3 is TGCAGCGCCGTAGTCGGTCTCCAGCGCGAGCAGTACTTC. Its translation is CSAVVGLQREQYF.